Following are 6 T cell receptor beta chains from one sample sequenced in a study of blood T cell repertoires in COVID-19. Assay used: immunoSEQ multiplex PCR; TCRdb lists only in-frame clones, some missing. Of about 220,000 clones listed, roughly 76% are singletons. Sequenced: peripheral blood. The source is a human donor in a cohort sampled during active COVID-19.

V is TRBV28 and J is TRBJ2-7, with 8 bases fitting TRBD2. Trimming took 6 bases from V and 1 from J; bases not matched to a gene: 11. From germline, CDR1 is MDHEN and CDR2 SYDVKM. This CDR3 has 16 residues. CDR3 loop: CASRSTREDFSYEQYF. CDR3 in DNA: TGTGCCAGCAGGTCGACGCGGGAGGATTTTTCCTACGAGCAGTACTTC.

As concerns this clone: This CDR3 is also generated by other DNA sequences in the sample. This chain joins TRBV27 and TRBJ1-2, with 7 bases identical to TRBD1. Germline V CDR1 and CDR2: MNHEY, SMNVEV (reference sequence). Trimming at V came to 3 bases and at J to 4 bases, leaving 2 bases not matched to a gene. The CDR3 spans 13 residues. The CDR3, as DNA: TGTGCCAGCAGTTTGGGACAGTTCTATGGCTACACCTTC. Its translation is CASSLGQFYGYTF.

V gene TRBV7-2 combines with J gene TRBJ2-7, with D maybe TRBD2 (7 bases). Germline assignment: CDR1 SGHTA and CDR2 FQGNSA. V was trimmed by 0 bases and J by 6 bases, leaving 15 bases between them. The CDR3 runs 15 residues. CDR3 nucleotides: TGTGCCAGCAGCTTAGCGAGGGGGGGCGCTGGCGAGCAGTACTTC. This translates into CASSLARGGAGEQYF.

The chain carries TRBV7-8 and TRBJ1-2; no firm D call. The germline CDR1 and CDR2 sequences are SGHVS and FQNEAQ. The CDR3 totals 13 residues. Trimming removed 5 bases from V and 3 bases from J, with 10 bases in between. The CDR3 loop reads CASSPRSDYGYTF. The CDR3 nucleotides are TGTGCCAGCAGCCCCCGCAGTGACTATGGCTACACCTTC.

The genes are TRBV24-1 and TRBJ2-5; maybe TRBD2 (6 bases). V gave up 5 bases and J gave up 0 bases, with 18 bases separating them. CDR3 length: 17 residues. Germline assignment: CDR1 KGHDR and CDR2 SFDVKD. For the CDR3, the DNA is TGTGCCACCAGTGCCCAGGAGGGGATTCAGTACCAAGAGACCCAGTACTTC. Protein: CATSAQEGIQYQETQYF.

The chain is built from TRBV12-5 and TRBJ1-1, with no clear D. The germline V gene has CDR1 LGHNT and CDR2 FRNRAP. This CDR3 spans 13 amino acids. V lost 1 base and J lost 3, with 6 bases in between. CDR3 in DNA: TGTGCTAGTGGTTTGGACTCCTACACTGAAGCTTTCTTT. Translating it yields CASGLDSYTEAFF.